This T cell receptor (beta chain) was recorded in a study of cytomegalovirus exposure and HLA in healthy donors. Study-level results: Some TCR beta chains (roughly 160 of them) were listed as cytomegalovirus-associated.

With regard to this clone: The antigen is undetermined.

V gave up 5 bases and J gave up 4 bases, with 18 bases separating them. Germline lookup yields CDR1 MNHNY and CDR2 SVGAGI (reference sequence). CDR3 length: 15 residues. Produced via immunoSEQ multiplex PCR; TCRdb's table is partial and in-frame only. Among approximately 150,000 clones, 87% were seen once, and the ten largest hold less than 5.5%. V gene TRBV6-6 combines with J gene TRBJ2-7, with D perhaps matching TRBD2 (6 bases). This receptor was identified in a man between 18 and 29 years old in good health and CMV-seropositive. Sequencing was performed on PBMCs. CDR3 sequence reads: CASSRLGTWLYEQYF. The CDR3 bases are TGTGCCAGCAGTCGTCTCGGGACTTGGCTGTACGAGCAGTACTTC.